The T cell receptor (beta chain) described here comes from a study of PD-1 blockade in classical Hodgkin lymphoma. Study in general: Patients were dosed intravenously with nivolumab at 3 mg/kg every 2 weeks. Broader study findings: Only CD4+ TCR diversity, not CD8+, had risen significantly by C4D1. Newly diagnosed patients were said to have less baseline TCR diversity than healthy donors did.

Details on this clone: The antigen is not known.

Sequenced by immunoSEQ multiplex PCR; TCRdb stores in-frame clones only, minus some. The sample has over 70,000 clones, approximately 88% seen once. Germline V CDR1 and CDR2: MNHEY, SVGAGI. Trimming removed 7 bases at V and 3 bases at J, with 13 bases between. This CDR3 is 14 amino acids long. Each patient's relapse followed autologous stem cell transplantation, and brentuximab vedotin exposure varied. The sequence was obtained from a human donor with classical Hodgkin lymphoma. The gene calls are TRBV6-5 and TRBJ1-5; no clear D. The starting material was peripheral blood mononuclear cells (PBMCs), obtained at baseline. For the CDR3, the DNA is TGTGCCAGCAAACCCGCGGGGTCCAATCAGCCCCAGCATTTT. It is translated as CASKPAGSNQPQHF.